This T cell receptor (beta chain) was retrieved from a study of cytomegalovirus exposure and HLA in healthy donors. Germline V gives CDR1 SGHTA, CDR2 FQGNSA. V was pared by 4 bases and J by 5 bases, with 12 bases between. There are 14 residues in the CDR3. Both 60 Vbeta primers and 13 Jbeta primers went into the PCR. The repertoire was sequenced with immunoSEQ multiplex PCR; TCRdb's copy has only in-frame clones and lacks some. The data hold 150,000 to 200,000 clones, with around 72% observed a single time. The TCR originated in a female donor in good health and CMV-seronegative. Sample: PBMCs. V gene TRBV7-2 combines with J gene TRBJ1-5; tentative D call: TRBD1 (6 bases). CDR3 region: CASSYGQRYQPQHF. The DNA of the CDR3 is TGTGCCAGCAGCTACGGACAGAGATATCAGCCCCAGCATTTT.